This T cell receptor (beta chain) was documented in a study of blood T cell repertoires in COVID-19 (dated by TCRdb to the early 2020s). Study-level background: Samples covering the acute and convalescent phases of COVID-19 were provided by collaborators in the United States, Italy and Spain. The material from the prospective study consisted of cDNA or gDNA derived from T cells, B-cell-depleted T cells, or PBMCs. Subjects who had been exposed to COVID-19, were actively infected with it, or had recovered from it provided the deeply sampled blood TCRbeta repertoires that made up the dataset. A freely available public database, intended as a resource for researchers studying the immune response to SARS-CoV-2, is where the repertoires were released. The samples were drawn from the first 160 participants of the ongoing ImmuneRACE study and from 1,200 or so subjects provided by 6 global collaborators. A de-identified subject ID, COVID-19 status, age in years and sex were almost always included in the sample metadata. HLA class I and class II types, where available, came from metadata supplied by the sample provider rather than from assay-based typing.

At one collaborating source in Seattle, patients were enrolled during active infection and were followed longitudinally through the course of disease. Collaborating institutions collected whole blood in K2EDTA tubes following their own protocols. For TCRbeta analysis, collaborators shipped samples as frozen whole blood, isolated PBMCs, or DNA extracted from either of those sample types. V was cut back by 0 bases and J by 7 bases, leaving a gap of 13 bases between them. There are 16 amino acids in the CDR3, from cysteine to phenylalanine inclusive. The entry retains the CDR3 DNA only, 48 bases that are in frame from base 1. CDR1 and CDR2 (SGHTA, FQGNSA) derive from the germline V gene. TCRbeta CDR3 regions were amplified from genomic DNA by means of the immunoSEQ Assay, a bias-controlled multiplex PCR. From the authors' description of their analysis: The number of nucleated cells in each sample was estimated by amplification of reference gene primers within the assay. To quantify the absolute abundance of each unique TCRbeta CDR3 rearrangement, sequence reads were collapsed and filtered. For each sample, productive Simpson clonality was calculated by taking the square root of Simpson's diversity index across productive rearrangements. TCRdb limited this immuneACCESS table to in-frame rearrangements with V and J called. A share of clones is missing; checked studies link under half to unresolved V genes, and the rest is unexplained. Clone size and V and J calls were adopted from that table, with D and trimming inferred from the DNA. The sample records 150,000 or so clones, roughly 86% of which are singletons. Roughly 10% of the sample is held by the ten biggest clonotypes.

The paper as a whole reports these results and caveats: How much clinical and demographic metadata was included differed by source and by participant, and the metadata was provided uncurated.

Notes on this clone: The specificity of this receptor is unknown. Base qualities are missing; no much larger clone stands one base away.

This clonotype originated in a woman aged 70-85 years with COVID-19, enrolled during active disease. The sample comprised peripheral blood. The V and J segments used are TRBV7-2 and TRBJ1-6; the D region possibly corresponds to TRBD1 (5 bases align). CDR3 loop: CASSLASGSMNSPLHF. The DNA sequence is as follows: TGTGCCAGCAGCTTAGCCTCAGGGTCCATGAATTCACCCCTCCACTTT. When the CDR3 is completed using the reference TRBV7-2 and TRBJ1-6 genes on either side, the full variable domain is GAGVSQSPSNKVTEKGKDVELRCDPISGHTALYWYRQSLGQGLEFLIYFQGNSAPDKSGLPSDRFSAERTGGSVSTLTIQRTQQEDSAVYLCASSLASGSMNSPLHFGNGTRLTVT.